One sample yielded the 24 T cell receptor beta chains listed below, sequenced in a study of CD8 T cells in Susac syndrome. Random-hexamer reverse transcription was applied to roughly 0.45 to 1 ug RNA. A single record per CDR3 protein comes from TCRdb applying MiXCR to the immunoSEQ multiplex PCR reads. The table records some 450,000 distinct CDR3 sequences, 85% of them present only once. The source material was CD8+ T cells from PBMCs. Receptors were obtained from a human donor with multiple sclerosis.

The chain joins TRBV10-1 to TRBJ2-7; tentatively, D is TRBD1 (5 bases). The CDR3 loop spans 16 amino acids. V lost 3 bases to trimming and J lost 2 bases, with 17 bases between them. The germline V gene has CDR1 WNHNN and CDR2 SYGVQD (reference sequence). The CDR3 DNA is TGCGCCAGCAGTGATTATCAGGGATCTACTGCCTACGAGCAGTACTTC. Translation: CASSDYQGSTAYEQYF.

The rearrangement links TRBV15 to TRBJ1-4, with no clear D. Germline CDR1 and CDR2: LNHNV and YYDKDF (reference sequence). Trimming pared 7 bases from V and 2 bases from J, leaving 8 bases between. The length of the CDR3 is 13 residues. DNA for the CDR3: TGTGCCACCAAGGAAGGGACTAATGAAAAACTGTTTTTT. Translating gives CATKEGTNEKLFF.

The genes are TRBV4-1 and TRBJ2-7, with TRBD2 identical over 8 bases. Trimming at V came to 4 bases and at J to 2 bases, leaving 7 bases not matched to a gene. The CDR3 has 15 residues. Germline CDR1 and CDR2: MGHRA and YSYEKL. This chain's CDR3 is CASSPASGGAYEQYF. CDR3 in DNA: TGCGCCAGCAGCCCCGCGAGCGGGGGTGCCTACGAGCAGTACTTC.

This sequence joins TRBV5-1 and TRBJ2-7, with 10 bases lining up with TRBD2. CDR1 and CDR2 (germline): SGHRS, YFSETQ. There are 16 residues in the CDR3. With 4 bases clipped from V and 5 bases from J, the junction kept 12 bases outside the gene matches. The CDR3 spells CASSTALAGVPHEQYF. In nucleotides, the CDR3 is TGCGCCAGCAGCACTGCTCTAGCGGGGGTTCCCCACGAGCAGTACTTC.

In this sample, this clonotype turned up once. This sequence joins TRBV20-1 and TRBJ1-4, with D uncertain. The germline V gene has CDR1 DFQATT and CDR2 SNEGSKA (reference sequence). Deletions cut 2 bases from V and 7 bases from J, with 14 bases between. The CDR3 totals 14 residues. The CDR3 nucleotides are TGCAGTGCTAGACGGCTTCTATTAGGTGAAAAACTGTTTTTT. Its protein product is CSARRLLLGEKLFF.

The chain links TRBV6-1 to TRBJ1-5; TRBD1 agrees at 8 bases. Germline V gene sequence: CDR1 MNHNS, CDR2 SASEGT. There are 15 residues in the CDR3. After removal of 2 bases from V and 4 bases from J, the junction contained 4 bases not matched to a gene. The CDR3 region has the DNA TGTGCCAGCAGTGAACATACAGGGGGAAATCAGCCCCAGCATTTT. This encodes CASSEHTGGNQPQHF.

This rearrangement joins TRBV19 to TRBJ2-7; D is unclear. With 9 bases removed from V and 0 bases from J, the gap between germline ends came to 15 bases. The CDR3 totals 14 residues. In germline, CDR1 is LNHDA, CDR2 SQIVND (reference sequence). The CDR3, as DNA: TGTGCCAGCAAGACGGTATCTAGCTCCTACGAGCAGTACTTC. This sequence encodes CASKTVSSSYEQYF.

CDR3 residues: CASSSRTDQNTDTQYF. The CDR3, as DNA: TGTGCCAGCAGCTCAAGGACAGACCAAAACACAGATACGCAGTATTTT. The rearrangement links TRBV7-6 to TRBJ2-3; TRBD1 might be the D (6 bases). The CDR3 loop spans 16 amino acids. CDR1 SGHVS and CDR2 FNYEAQ come from the germline V gene. V lost 4 bases and J lost 2, with 16 bases in between. Combining the CDR3 with reference TRBV7-6 and TRBJ2-3 gives the whole variable domain GAGVSQSPRYKVTKRGQDVALRCDPISGHVSLYWYRQALGQGPEFLTYFNYEAQQDKSGLPNDRFSAERPEGSISTLTIQRTEQRDSAMYRCASSSRTDQNTDTQYFGPGTRLTVL.

This clonotype was detected a few times. This chain joins TRBV19 and TRBJ2-3, with TRBD2 matching 8 bases. Trimming cost V 5 bases and J 4 bases; bases outside gene matches: 5. Germline V gene sequence: CDR1 LNHDA, CDR2 SQIVND (reference sequence). This CDR3 comprises 14 residues. CDR3 residues: CASSLTGLADTQYF. The CDR3, as DNA: TGTGCCAGTAGTCTTACGGGACTAGCAGATACGCAGTATTTT.

The chain uses TRBV20-1 and TRBJ2-2; the D is unclear. The germline V gene has CDR1 DFQATT and CDR2 SNEGSKA (reference sequence). V lost 2 bases and J lost 3, with 13 bases in between. The CDR3 sequence is 15 residues long. Here the CDR3 DNA reads TGCAGTGCTAGAACCCCGGCCGGCGACACCGGGGAGCTGTTTTTT. Its protein is CSARTPAGDTGELFF.

The chain links TRBV3-1 to TRBJ2-1, with a weak D call TRBD2 (6 bases). Germline CDR1 LGHDT, CDR2 YNNKEL (reference sequence). CDR3 length: 15 amino acids. V lost 4 bases to trimming and J lost 4 bases, with 14 bases between them. CDR3 region: CASSPDRGTYNEQFF. In nucleotides, the CDR3 is TGTGCCAGCAGCCCCGATCGCGGGACGTACAATGAGCAGTTCTTC.

V and J are TRBV14 and TRBJ2-7, with a tentative D call TRBD2 (6 bases). This CDR3 comprises 14 residues. Germline values: CDR1 SGHDN, CDR2 FVKESK. The germline V and J ends were trimmed by 4 bases and 2 bases, with 12 bases remaining between them. The CDR3 sequence is CASSPPGEAYEQYF. The CDR3 region has the DNA TGTGCCAGCAGCCCGCCGGGAGAAGCCTACGAGCAGTACTTC.

The gene calls are TRBV6-1 and TRBJ2-7, with D possibly matching TRBD2 (6 bases). Germline lookup yields CDR1 MNHNS and CDR2 SASEGT. Trimming stripped 3 bases from V and 5 bases from J, with 23 bases between. This CDR3 has 17 amino acids. CDR3 coding DNA: TGTGCCAGCAGTGAGCGGGACGGCTACGGACTTAGCCACGAGCAGTACTTC. Its translation: CASSERDGYGLSHEQYF.

This chain uses TRBV12-3 or TRBV12-4 with TRBJ2-1; D unresolved. The CDR3 extends over 10 amino acids. The ends were cut back, 8 bases at V and 9 bases at J, with 8 bases in the middle. CDR3 in amino acids: CASGVSEQFF. The CDR3 coding sequence is TGTGCCAGCGGAGTGAGTGAGCAGTTCTTC.

The J gene is TRBJ2-1, the V gene TRBV3-1, with TRBD2 matching 15 bases. In germline, CDR1 is LGHDT, CDR2 YNNKEL (reference sequence). CDR3 length: 18 residues. J lost 0 bases, V lost 1 base, and 1 base had no gene match. The CDR3 DNA sequence: TGTGCCAGCAGCCAAGGGACTAGCGGGGGGGGCTCCTACAATGAGCAGTTCTTC. Protein: CASSQGTSGGGSYNEQFF.

DNA of the CDR3: TGTGCTAGTGGTTTCGGGATTCCCTACGAGCAGTACTTC. Encoded protein: CASGFGIPYEQYF. This chain links TRBV12-5 with TRBJ2-7; D possibly corresponds to TRBD2 (5 bases). V lost 3 bases to trimming and J lost 2 bases, with 8 bases between them. This CDR3 comprises 13 residues. Germline CDR1 and CDR2: LGHNT and FRNRAP.

This sequence joins TRBV30 and TRBJ2-7, with TRBD2 matching 13 bases. Per the germline V gene, CDR1 is GTSNPN and CDR2 is SVGIG (reference sequence). This CDR3 comprises 15 residues. The V segment lost 2 bases and the J segment 6 bases; nucleotides outside the gene matches: 7. The CDR3 spells CAWSSGLAGSREQYF. The DNA of the CDR3 is TGTGCCTGGAGTTCGGGACTAGCGGGGTCCCGCGAGCAGTACTTC.

J is TRBJ1-1 and V is TRBV30; weak D call: TRBD1 (6 bases). V was trimmed by 5 bases and J by 0 bases, leaving 7 bases between them. The germline V gene encodes CDR1 GTSNPN and CDR2 SVGIG (reference sequence). The CDR3 loop spans 12 amino acids. For the CDR3, the DNA is TGTGCCTGGGGACAGTTGAACACTGAAGCTTTCTTT. It yields the protein CAWGQLNTEAFF. The entire variable domain, with the rest obtained from reference TRBV30 and TRBJ1-1, is as follows: SQTIHQWPATLVQPVGSPLSLECTVEGTSNPNLYWYRQAAGRGLQLLFYSVGIGQISSEVPQNLSASRPQDRQFILSSKKLLLSDSGFYLCAWGQLNTEAFFGQGTRLTVV.

The chain uses TRBV7-2 and TRBJ2-7; 8 nucleotides align to TRBD2. The CDR3 is made up of 14 amino acids. Trimming removed 5 bases from V and 2 bases from J; junction bases left unmatched: 5. Per the germline V gene, CDR1 is SGHTA and CDR2 is FQGNSA. The chain's CDR3 is CASSPGGLTYEQYF. For the CDR3, the DNA is TGTGCCAGCAGCCCGGGGGGGTTGACCTACGAGCAGTACTTC.

A word on this clonotype: It is unclear where the CDR3 begins or ends on the DNA, so no DNA is shown, and the CDR3 is as TCRdb lists it. The J gene is TRBJ2-3, the V gene TRBV7-5; the D segment call TRBD2 is taken from the table without a DNA check. TRBV7-5 counts as a pseudogene. The CDR3 spans 20 amino acids, including both terminal residues. This CDR3 is CISVPEAWGPPDPDTDTQYF.

This clonotype showed up just once. The chain employs TRBV6-5 and TRBJ2-7; perhaps TRBD1 as D (6 bases). Trimming stripped 2 bases from V and 4 bases from J, with 12 bases between. Germline lookup yields CDR1 MNHEY and CDR2 SVGAGI. The CDR3 length is 14 residues. The CDR3 nucleotides are TGTGCCAGCAGTTACGCGGCAGGGGAATACGAGCAGTACTTC. Its protein product is CASSYAAGEYEQYF.

The V call is TRBV12-3 or TRBV12-4, the J call TRBJ2-2; a weak D match, TRBD2 (5 bases). The CDR3 is 13 residues long. Trimming left V 8 bases short and J 1 base short, with 8 bases between. CDR3 bases: TGTGCCAGCTGCGCGGGGAACACCGGGGAGCTGTTTTTT. This codes for CASCAGNTGELFF.

The chain recombines TRBV10-3 with TRBJ1-1; maybe TRBD1 (6 bases). CDR3 length equals 14 residues. The germline V gene has CDR1 ENHRY and CDR2 SYGVKD. Trimming stripped 3 bases from V and 1 base from J, with 9 bases between. The CDR3 here is CAISDGGRNTEAFF. The CDR3 nucleotides are TGTGCCATCAGTGACGGGGGGCGGAACACTGAAGCTTTCTTT.

The chain uses TRBV20-1 and TRBJ1-1; no reliable D call. Germline V lookup: CDR1 DFQATT, CDR2 SNEGSKA (reference sequence). Deletions cut 1 base from V and 10 bases from J, with 22 bases between. The CDR3 extends over 15 amino acids. CDR3 bases: TGCAGTGCTAGAGGCCCCGGGATCACGCCTGGAGCAGCTTTCTTT. Protein sequence: CSARGPGITPGAAFF.